Listed below are T cell receptor beta chains from one sample, sequenced in a study of T cell repertoires in cytomegalovirus infection. One entry per CDR3 protein, called by TCRdb with MiXCR from the reads. The table shows around 450,000 distinct CDR3 sequences, with approximately 11% occurring only once. The source material was PBMCs. Source of these receptors: a human donor in good health (CMV status not recorded). Some clones in this sample may be carry-over from other donors' samples. Each CDR3 is given with its conserved first and last residue. Not all rows give a size; the values are once, few, many and, for expanded clones, a class.

TRBV2,few,12,TRBJ2-1,CATNGQNAEQFF
TRBV6-1,many,12,TRBJ1-5,CASNESRQPQHF
TRBV10-3,many,12,TRBJ1-2,CAIRATDYGYTF
TRBV29-1,many,15,TRBJ2-7,CSVEVIGLAAPVQYF
TRBV29-1,-,12,TRBJ2-7,CSVEDPPGEQYF
TRBV5-1,many,17,TRBJ1-5,CASSLNRLNVGNQPQHF
TRBV5-1,few,16,TRBJ1-1,CASSYSGTGEGGEAFF
TRBV7-7,many,15,TRBJ1-6,CASSFRERPNSPLHF
TRBV19,many,14,TRBJ1-2,CASSIREEDYGYTF
TRBV2,-,17,TRBJ2-5,CASSFRPSTPDQETQYF
TRBV29-1,-,12,TRBJ2-5,CSFYRGSETQYF
TRBV7-8,many,16,TRBJ1-2,CASSLVSAGGTGGYTF
TRBV7-8,few,15,TRBJ1-1,CASSLPQVRLTEAFF
TRBV29-1,many,13,TRBJ2-2,CSVTPRTPGELFF
TRBV28,many,16,TRBJ1-4,CASSPPAGGAVEKLFF
TRBV4-2,-,16,TRBJ2-1,CASSQGNLAGYNEQFF
TRBV18,-,14,TRBJ1-3,CASSPGTPGNTIYF
TRBV5-1,many,13,TRBJ2-7,CASRAGISYEQYF
TRBV7-3,many,15,TRBJ2-1,CASSLFLADYNEQFF
TRBV12-3/TRBV12-4,many,13,TRBJ2-7,CASRGQGNYEQYF
TRBV5-6,many,16,TRBJ1-6,CASSSPGQGNNSPLHF
TRBV25-1,-,16,TRBJ2-2,CASSVGDRLNTGELFF
TRBV7-2,-,15,TRBJ2-3,CASSADPRAADTQYF
TRBV7-8,many,16,TRBJ2-6,CASRDLSSSGANVLTF
TRBV20-1,many,11,TRBJ2-5,CSARGSETQYF
TRBV7-9,many,16,TRBJ2-7,CASSSQGRDRSSWQYF
TRBV18,many,14,TRBJ1-1,CASSPGSPNTEAFF
TRBV25-1,few,16,TRBJ2-2,CARISGRHANTGELFF
TRBV7-2,many,15,TRBJ2-4,CASSSGLSAKNIQYF
TRBV5-1,many,15,TRBJ2-2,CASTPQGAPAGELFF
TRBV10-3,many,14,TRBJ1-2,CAIRAGTGAWGYTF
TRBV10-3,-,20,TRBJ2-2,CAISVHPSLAGEVDTGELFF
TRBV7-6,many,12,TRBJ2-6,CAIVGWANVLTF
TRBV28,many,15,TRBJ2-5,CASRRGDGRQETQYF
TRBV11-2,few,17,TRBJ2-1,CASSSPRGLSSYNEQFF
TRBV5-5,-,15,TRBJ2-2,CASSPTAIDTGELFF
TRBV7-8,many,14,TRBJ2-5,CASSLASQIETQYF
TRBV27,many,15,TRBJ2-2,CASSLSGAGVGELFF
TRBV7-9,many,17,TRBJ2-3,CASSPGAMGGSTDTQYF
TRBV6-1,few,10,TRBJ2-5,CASRVETQYF
TRBV5-1,many,14,TRBJ1-2,CASSLARDHYGYTF
TRBV7-2,many,14,TRBJ1-2,CASSLVSRVYGYTF
TRBV5-5,-,16,TRBJ2-2,CASSLQGGQNTGELFF
TRBV29-1,many,13,TRBJ1-1,CSVDGRLNTEAFF
TRBV7-6,-,15,TRBJ1-2,CASSHRDIPNYGYTF
TRBV6-4,many,18,TRBJ1-3,CASSGRDRVPHSGNTIYF
TRBV7-2,many,14,TRBJ1-1,CASSPRQGSSEAFF
TRBV12-3/TRBV12-4,many,14,TRBJ1-2,CASSLAGGAVGYTF
TRBV20-1,few,19,TRBJ1-5,CSAIDSNEVLRSGNQPQHF
TRBV6-2/TRBV6-3,-,15,TRBJ2-7,CASSGGIFPTYEQYF
TRBV6-6,many,13,TRBJ2-7,CASSDPDRDEQYF
TRBV5-1,-,16,TRBJ2-3,CASLRTSGSLGDTQYF
TRBV5-1,many,14,TRBJ2-1,CASSWGGTNNEQFF
TRBV19,few,14,TRBJ1-2,CASTGTDSNYGYTF
TRBV5-1,many,16,TRBJ2-3,CASSSGASGGTDTQYF
TRBV6-6,few,16,TRBJ2-1,CASTPPGLAASNEQFF
TRBV6-2/TRBV6-3,many,15,TRBJ2-2,CASRKATRDTGELFF
TRBV19,many,14,TRBJ1-5,CASSLGTFNQPQHF
TRBV25-1,many,16,TRBJ2-5,CASSSGTGAWGETQYF
TRBV7-3,many,16,TRBJ1-3,CASSSGQEGSGNTIYF